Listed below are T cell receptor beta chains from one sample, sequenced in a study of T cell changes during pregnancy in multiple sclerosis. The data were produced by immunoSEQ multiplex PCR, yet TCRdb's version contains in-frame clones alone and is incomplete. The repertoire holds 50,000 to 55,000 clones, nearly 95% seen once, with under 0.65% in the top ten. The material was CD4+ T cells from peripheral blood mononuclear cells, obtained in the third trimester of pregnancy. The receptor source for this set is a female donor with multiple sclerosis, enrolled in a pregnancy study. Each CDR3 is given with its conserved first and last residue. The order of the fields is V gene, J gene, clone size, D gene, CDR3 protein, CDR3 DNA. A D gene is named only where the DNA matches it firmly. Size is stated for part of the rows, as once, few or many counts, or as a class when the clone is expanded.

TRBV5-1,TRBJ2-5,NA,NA,CASSLYGGGETQYF,TGCGCCAGCAGCTTGTACGGTGGAGGAGAGACCCAGTACTTC
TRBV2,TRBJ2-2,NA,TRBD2,CASSEATLAGGPGELFF,TGTGCCAGCAGTGAAGCAACACTAGCGGGGGGGCCCGGGGAGCTGTTTTTT
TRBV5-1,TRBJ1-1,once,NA,CASSPGHFEAFF,TGCGCCAGCAGCCCAGGACACTTTGAAGCTTTCTTT
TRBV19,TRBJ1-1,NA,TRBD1,CASSIRQGARGTEAFF,TGTGCCAGTAGTATTCGACAGGGGGCTAGGGGCACTGAAGCTTTCTTT
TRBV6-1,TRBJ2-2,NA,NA,CASSERGPGEELFF,TGTGCCAGCAGTGAAAGGGGCCCAGGGGAGGAGCTGTTTTTT
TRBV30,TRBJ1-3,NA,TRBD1,CAWSVGTGTGPGNTIYF,TGTGCCTGGAGTGTAGGAACTGGGACAGGGCCTGGAAACACCATATATTTT
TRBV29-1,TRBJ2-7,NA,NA,CSVEMTGSYEQYF,TGCAGCGTTGAAATGACAGGCTCCTACGAGCAGTACTTC
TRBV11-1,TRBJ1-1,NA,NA,CASSEGVGTEAFF,TGTGCCAGCAGCGAAGGGGTCGGGACTGAAGCTTTCTTT
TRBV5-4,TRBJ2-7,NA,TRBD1,CASSSGTGAPLGEQYF,TGTGCCAGCAGCTCGGGGACAGGGGCTCCCCTAGGCGAGCAGTACTTC
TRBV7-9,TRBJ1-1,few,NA,CASSLKGFQGTEAFF,TGTGCCAGCAGCCTTAAGGGATTCCAGGGGACTGAAGCTTTCTTT
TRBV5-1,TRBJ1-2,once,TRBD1,CASSLGGQDGYTF,TGCGCCAGCAGCTTGGGGGGACAGGATGGCTACACCTTC
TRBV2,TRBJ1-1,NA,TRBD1,CASRTGPNTEAFF,TGTGCCAGCAGGACAGGGCCAAACACTGAAGCTTTCTTT